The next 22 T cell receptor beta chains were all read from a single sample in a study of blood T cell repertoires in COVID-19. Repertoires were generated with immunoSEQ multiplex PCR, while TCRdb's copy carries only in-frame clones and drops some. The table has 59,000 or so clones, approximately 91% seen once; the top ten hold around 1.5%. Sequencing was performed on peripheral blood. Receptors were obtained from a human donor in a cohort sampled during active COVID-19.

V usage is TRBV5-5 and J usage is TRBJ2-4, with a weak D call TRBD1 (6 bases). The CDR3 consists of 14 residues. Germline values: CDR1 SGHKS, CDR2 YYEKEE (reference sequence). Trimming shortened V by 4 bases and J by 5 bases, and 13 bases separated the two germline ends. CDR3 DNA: TGTGCCAGCAGCAGCGAAACAGGGCAAAACATTCAGTACTTC. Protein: CASSSETGQNIQYF.

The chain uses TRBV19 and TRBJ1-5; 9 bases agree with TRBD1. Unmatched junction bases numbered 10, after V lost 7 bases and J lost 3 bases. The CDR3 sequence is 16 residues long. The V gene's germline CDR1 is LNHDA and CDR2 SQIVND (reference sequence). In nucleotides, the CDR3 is TGTGCCAGTAAACATGGGGGACAGGGATTCAATCAGCCCCAGCATTTT. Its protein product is CASKHGGQGFNQPQHF.

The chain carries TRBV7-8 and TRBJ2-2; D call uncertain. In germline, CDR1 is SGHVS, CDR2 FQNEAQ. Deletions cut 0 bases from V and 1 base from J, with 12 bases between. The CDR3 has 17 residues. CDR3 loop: CASSLAVGVKNTGELFF. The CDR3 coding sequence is TGTGCCAGCAGCTTAGCGGTCGGTGTTAAGAACACCGGGGAGCTGTTTTTT.

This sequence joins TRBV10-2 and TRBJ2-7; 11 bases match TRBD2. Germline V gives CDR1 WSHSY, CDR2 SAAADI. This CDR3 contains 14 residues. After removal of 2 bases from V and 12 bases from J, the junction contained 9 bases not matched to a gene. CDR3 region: CASSETSGRSRPYF. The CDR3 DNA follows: TGCGCCAGCAGTGAGACTAGCGGGAGATCAAGGCCGTACTTC.

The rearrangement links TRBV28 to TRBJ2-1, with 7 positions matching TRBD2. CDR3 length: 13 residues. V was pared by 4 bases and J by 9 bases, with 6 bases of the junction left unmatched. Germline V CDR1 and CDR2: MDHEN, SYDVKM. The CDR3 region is CASSSTSMGEQFF. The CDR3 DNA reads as TGTGCCAGCAGTTCGACTAGCATGGGTGAGCAGTTCTTC.

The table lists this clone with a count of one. DNA for the CDR3: TGTGCCAGCAGCCAAGTGAGGGTCCGGGAGCCACGGAATGAGCAGTTCTTC. Amino acid sequence: CASSQVRVREPRNEQFF. The V call is TRBV14, the J call TRBJ2-1; possible D gene TRBD2, 6 bases. This CDR3 has 17 residues. V was cut by 1 base and J by 7 bases, with 20 bases left in between. Germline CDR1 is SGHDN and CDR2 is FVKESK.

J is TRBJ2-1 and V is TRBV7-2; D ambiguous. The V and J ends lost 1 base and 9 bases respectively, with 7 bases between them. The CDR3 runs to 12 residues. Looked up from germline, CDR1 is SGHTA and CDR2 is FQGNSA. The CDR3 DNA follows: TGTGCCAGCAGCTTAGAACTTGGTGAGCAGTTCTTC. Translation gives CASSLELGEQFF.

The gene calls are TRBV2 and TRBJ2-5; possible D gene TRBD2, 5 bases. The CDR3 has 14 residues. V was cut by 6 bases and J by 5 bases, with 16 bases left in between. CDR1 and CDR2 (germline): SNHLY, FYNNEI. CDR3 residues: CASRPAGPWETQYF. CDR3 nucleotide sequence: TGTGCCAGCAGACCTGCGGGTCCGTGGGAGACCCAGTACTTC.

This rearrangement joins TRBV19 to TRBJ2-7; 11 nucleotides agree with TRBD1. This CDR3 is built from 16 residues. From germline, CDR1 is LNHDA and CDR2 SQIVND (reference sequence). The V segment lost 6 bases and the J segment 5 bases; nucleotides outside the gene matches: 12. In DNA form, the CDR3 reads TGTGCCAGTAGCCTAATCCGGGACAGGGGGAGGAACGAGCAGTACTTC. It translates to CASSLIRDRGRNEQYF.

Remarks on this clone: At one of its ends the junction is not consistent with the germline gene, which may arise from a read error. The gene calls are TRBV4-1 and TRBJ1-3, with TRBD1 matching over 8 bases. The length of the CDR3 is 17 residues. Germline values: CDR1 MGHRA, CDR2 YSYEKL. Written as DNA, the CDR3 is TGCGCCAGCAGGCCGACCCTTGGGACAGGAGATGGTGGGCATATGGATTTT. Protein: CASRPTLGTGDGGHMDF.

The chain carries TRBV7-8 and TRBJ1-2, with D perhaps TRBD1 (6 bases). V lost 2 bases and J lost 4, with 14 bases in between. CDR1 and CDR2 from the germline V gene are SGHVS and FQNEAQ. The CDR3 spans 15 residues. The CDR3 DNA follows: TGTGCCAGCAGCTTACTCCAGGGGCGAAGCTATGGCTACACCTTC. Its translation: CASSLLQGRSYGYTF.

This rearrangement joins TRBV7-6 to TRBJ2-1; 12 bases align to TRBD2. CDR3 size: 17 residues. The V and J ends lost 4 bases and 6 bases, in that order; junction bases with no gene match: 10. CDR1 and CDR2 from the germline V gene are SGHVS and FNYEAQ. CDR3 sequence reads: CASSSMTSGRWGNEQFF. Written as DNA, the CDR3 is TGTGCCAGCAGCTCTATGACTAGCGGGAGATGGGGCAATGAGCAGTTCTTC. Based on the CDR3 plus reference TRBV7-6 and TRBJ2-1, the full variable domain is GAGVSQSPRYKVTKRGQDVALRCDPISGHVSLYWYRQALGQGPEFLTYFNYEAQQDKSGLPNDRFSAERPEGSISTLTIQRTEQRDSAMYRCASSSMTSGRWGNEQFFGPGTRLTVL.

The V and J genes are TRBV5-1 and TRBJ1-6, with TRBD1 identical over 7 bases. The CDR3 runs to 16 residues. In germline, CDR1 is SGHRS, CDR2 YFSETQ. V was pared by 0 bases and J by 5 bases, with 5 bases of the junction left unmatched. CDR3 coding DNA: TGCGCCAGCAGCTTGGGTGGGACAGCAAATAATTCACCCCTCCACTTT. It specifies CASSLGGTANNSPLHF.

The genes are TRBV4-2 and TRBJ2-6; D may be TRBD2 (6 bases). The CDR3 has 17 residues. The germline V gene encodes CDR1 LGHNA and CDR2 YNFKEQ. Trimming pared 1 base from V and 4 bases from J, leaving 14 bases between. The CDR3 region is CASSQGGTAVGANVLTF. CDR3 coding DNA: TGTGCCAGCAGCCAAGGGGGGACTGCTGTAGGGGCCAACGTCCTGACTTTC.

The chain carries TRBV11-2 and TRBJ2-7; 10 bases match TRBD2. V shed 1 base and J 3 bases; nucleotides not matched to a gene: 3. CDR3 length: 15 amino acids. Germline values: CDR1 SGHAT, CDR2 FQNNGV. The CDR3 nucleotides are TGTGCCAGCAGCTTAGCGGCTAGCGGGAGCTACGAGCAGTACTTC. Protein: CASSLAASGSYEQYF.

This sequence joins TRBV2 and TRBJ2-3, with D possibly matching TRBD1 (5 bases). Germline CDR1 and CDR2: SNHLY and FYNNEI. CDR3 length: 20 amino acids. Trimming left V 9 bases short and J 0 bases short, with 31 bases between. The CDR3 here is CARSRPRSAQGGTSTDTQYF. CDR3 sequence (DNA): TGTGCCAGATCAAGACCAAGATCGGCCCAGGGCGGTACTAGCACAGATACGCAGTATTTT. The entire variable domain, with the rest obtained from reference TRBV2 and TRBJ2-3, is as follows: EPEVTQTPSHQVTQMGQEVILRCVPISNHLYFYWYRQILGQKVEFLVSFYNNEISEKSEIFDDQFSVERPDGSNFTLKIRSTKLEDSAMYFCARSRPRSAQGGTSTDTQYFGPGTRLTVL.

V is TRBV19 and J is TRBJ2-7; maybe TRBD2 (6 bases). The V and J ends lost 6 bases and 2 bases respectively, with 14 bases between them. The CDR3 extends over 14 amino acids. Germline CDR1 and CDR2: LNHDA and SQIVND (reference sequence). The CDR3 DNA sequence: TGTGCCAGTAGCTACGCGGGGCCCACCTACGAGCAGTACTTC. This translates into CASSYAGPTYEQYF.

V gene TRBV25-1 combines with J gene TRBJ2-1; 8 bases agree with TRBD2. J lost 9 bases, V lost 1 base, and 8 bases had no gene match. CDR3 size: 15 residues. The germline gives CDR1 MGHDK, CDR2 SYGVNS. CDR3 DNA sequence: TGTGCCAGCAGTGAATCTCGCGGGAGGCATAGTGAGCAGTTCTTC. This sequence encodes CASSESRGRHSEQFF.

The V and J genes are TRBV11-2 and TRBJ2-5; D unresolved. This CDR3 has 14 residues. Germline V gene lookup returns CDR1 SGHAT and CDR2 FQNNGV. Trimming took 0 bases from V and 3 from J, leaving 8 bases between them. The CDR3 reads CASSLDNYEETQYF. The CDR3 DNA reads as TGTGCCAGCAGCTTAGATAACTACGAAGAGACCCAGTACTTC.

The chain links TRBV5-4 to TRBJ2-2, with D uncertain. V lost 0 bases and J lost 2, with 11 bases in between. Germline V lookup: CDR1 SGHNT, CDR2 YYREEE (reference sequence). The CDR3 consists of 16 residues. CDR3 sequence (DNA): TGTGCCAGCAGCTTGGGCAATACACGAAACACCGGGGAGCTGTTTTTT. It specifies CASSLGNTRNTGELFF.

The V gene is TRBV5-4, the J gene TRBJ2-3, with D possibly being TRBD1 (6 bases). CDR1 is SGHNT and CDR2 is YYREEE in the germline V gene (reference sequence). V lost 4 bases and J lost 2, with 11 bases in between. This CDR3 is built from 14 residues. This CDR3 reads CASSPDSFTDTQYF. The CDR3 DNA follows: TGTGCCAGCAGCCCGGACAGCTTCACAGATACGCAGTATTTT.

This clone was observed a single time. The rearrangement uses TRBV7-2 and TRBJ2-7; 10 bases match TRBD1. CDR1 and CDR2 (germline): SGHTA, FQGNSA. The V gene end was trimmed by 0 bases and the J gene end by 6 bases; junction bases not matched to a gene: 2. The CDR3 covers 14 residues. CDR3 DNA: TGTGCCAGCAGCTTAGCCGGGACAGGGGTCGAGCAGTACTTC. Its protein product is CASSLAGTGVEQYF.